The present entry profiles one TCR beta chain with its context. The entry originates in a study of blood T cell repertoires in COVID-19. Study-wide context: The study drew acute and convalescent COVID-19 samples from the United States, Italy and Spain.

Sequencing was performed with immunoSEQ multiplex PCR; in TCRdb, only in-frame clones are kept and a portion is missing. The sample holds 250,000 to 350,000 clones; just over 85% are singletons and the top ten take around 9.3%. This TCR came from a woman aged 18 to 35 who had recovered from COVID-19. Sequencing was performed on PBMCs or T cells enriched from blood (not recorded which).

The CDR3 DNA reads as TGTGCCAGCAGATCTAGCGGGGGGGACAATGAGCAGTTCTTC. Protein: CASRSSGGDNEQFF. This sequence joins TRBV6-5 and TRBJ2-1; 12 nucleotides agree with TRBD2. V lost 6 bases, J lost 5 bases, and 2 bases stayed unmatched. CDR1 and CDR2 from the germline V gene are MNHEY and SVGAGI. This CDR3 has 14 amino acids.